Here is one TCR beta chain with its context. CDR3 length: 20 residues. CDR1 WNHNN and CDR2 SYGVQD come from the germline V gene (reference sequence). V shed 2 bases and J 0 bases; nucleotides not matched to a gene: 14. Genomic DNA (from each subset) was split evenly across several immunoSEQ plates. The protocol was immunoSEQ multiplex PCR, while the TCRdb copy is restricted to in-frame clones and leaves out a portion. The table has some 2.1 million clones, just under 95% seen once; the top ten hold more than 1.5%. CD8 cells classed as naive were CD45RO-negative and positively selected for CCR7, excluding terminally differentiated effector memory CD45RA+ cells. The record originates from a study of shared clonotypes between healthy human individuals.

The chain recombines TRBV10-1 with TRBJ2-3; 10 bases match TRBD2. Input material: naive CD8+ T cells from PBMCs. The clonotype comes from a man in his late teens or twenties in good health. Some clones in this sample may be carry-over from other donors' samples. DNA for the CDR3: TGCGCCAGCAGTGAGGAATCAAGCGGGACTAGCGTCTCAAGCACAGATACGCAGTATTTT. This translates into CASSEESSGTSVSSTDTQYF.